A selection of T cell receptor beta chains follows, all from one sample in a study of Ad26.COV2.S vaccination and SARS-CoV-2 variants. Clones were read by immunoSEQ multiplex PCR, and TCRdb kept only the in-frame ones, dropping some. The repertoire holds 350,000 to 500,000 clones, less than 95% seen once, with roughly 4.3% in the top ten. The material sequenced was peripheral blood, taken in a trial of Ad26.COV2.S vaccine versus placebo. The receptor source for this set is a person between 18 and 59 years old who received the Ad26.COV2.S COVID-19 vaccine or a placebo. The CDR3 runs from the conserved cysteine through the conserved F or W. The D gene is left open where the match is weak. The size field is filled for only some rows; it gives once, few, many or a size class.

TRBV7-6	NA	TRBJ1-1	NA	CASSSWAPTEAFF	TGTGCCAGCAGCTCTTGGGCACCCACTGAAGCTTTCTTT
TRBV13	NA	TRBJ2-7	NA	CASSLGLNSYEQYF	TGTGCCAGCAGCTTAGGGCTGAACTCCTACGAGCAGTACTTC
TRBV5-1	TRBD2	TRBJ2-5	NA	CASSSGLARETQYF	TGCGCCAGCAGCTCTGGACTAGCGAGAGAGACCCAGTACTTC
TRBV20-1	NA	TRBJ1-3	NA	CSASKLSGNTIYF	TGCAGTGCTAGTAAACTCTCTGGAAACACCATATATTTT
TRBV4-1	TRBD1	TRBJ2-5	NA	CASSPGGWETQYF	TGCGCCAGCAGCCCAGGGGGCTGGGAGACCCAGTACTTC
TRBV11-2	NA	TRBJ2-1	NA	CASSLAQYHEQFF	TGTGCCAGCAGCTTAGCCCAATATCATGAGCAGTTCTTC
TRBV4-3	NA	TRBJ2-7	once	CASSQEIAGGGYEQYF	TGCGCCAGCAGCCAAGAAATTGCAGGGGGAGGCTACGAGCAGTACTTC
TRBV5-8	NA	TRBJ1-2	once	CASSTHEGGGTF	TGTGCCAGCAGCACCCACGAGGGAGGTGGCACCTTC
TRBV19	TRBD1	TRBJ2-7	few	CASSIRTGAYEQYF	TGTGCCAGTAGTATAAGGACAGGGGCCTACGAGCAGTACTTC
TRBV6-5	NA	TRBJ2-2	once	CASRGRPERELFF	TGTGCCAGCAGAGGCCGACCCGAAAGGGAGCTGTTTTTT
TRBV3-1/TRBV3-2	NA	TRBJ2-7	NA	CASSHSYEQYF	TGTGCCAGCAGCCACTCCTACGAGCAGTACTTC
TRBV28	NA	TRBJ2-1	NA	CASSLTGRGEQFF	TGTGCCAGCAGTCTGACAGGGAGGGGTGAGCAGTTCTTC
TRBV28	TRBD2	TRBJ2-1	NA	CASSQYGTSPSLEQFF	TGTGCCAGCAGCCAATACGGGACTAGTCCAAGCCTTGAGCAGTTCTTC
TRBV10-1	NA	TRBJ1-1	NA	CARGGTEAFF	TGCGCCAGGGGTGGCACTGAAGCTTTCTTT
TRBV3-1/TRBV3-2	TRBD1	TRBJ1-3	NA	CASSTTTGAGNTIYF	TGTGCCAGCAGCACCACAACAGGGGCTGGAAACACCATATATTTT
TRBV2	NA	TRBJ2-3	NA	CASRGGLNTDTQYF	TGTGCCAGCAGGGGAGGACTTAACACAGATACGCAGTATTTT
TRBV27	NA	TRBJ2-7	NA	CASGGSSYEQYF	TGTGCCAGCGGAGGTAGCTCCTACGAGCAGTACTTC
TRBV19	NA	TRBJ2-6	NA	CASTPRRGVEGSGANVLTF	TGTGCCAGTACCCCCCGCAGGGGTGTCGAAGGATCTGGGGCCAACGTCCTGACTTTC
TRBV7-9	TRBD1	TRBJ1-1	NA	CASSLGQGATEAFF	TGTGCCAGCAGCCTGGGACAGGGGGCCACTGAAGCTTTCTTT
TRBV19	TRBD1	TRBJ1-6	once	CASSIRQGEGNSPLHF	TGTGCCAGTAGTATTCGACAGGGGGAAGGCAATTCACCCCTCCACTTT
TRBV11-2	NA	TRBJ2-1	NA	CASSLKGDTYNEQFF	TGTGCCAGCAGCTTAAAAGGGGATACTTACAATGAGCAGTTCTTC
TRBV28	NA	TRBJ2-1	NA	CASGRTSYNEQFF	TGTGCCAGTGGGAGGACGTCCTACAATGAGCAGTTCTTC
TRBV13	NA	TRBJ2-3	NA	CASSLGARGTSTDTQYF	TGTGCCAGCAGCTTAGGGGCCAGAGGGACGTCCACAGATACGCAGTATTTT
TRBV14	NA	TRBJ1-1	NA	CASSQVPGREAFF	TGTGCCAGCAGCCAAGTGCCGGGGAGGGAAGCTTTCTTT
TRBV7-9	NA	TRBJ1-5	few	CASSLWADQPQHF	TGTGCCAGCAGCTTATGGGCGGATCAGCCCCAGCATTTT
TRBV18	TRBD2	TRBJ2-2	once	CASSPYSGIGTGELFF	TGTGCCAGCTCACCCTATAGCGGGATCGGCACCGGGGAGCTGTTTTTT
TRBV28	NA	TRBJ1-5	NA	CASSSSGHYSNQPQHF	TGTGCCAGCAGTTCCTCGGGACACTATAGCAATCAGCCCCAGCATTTT
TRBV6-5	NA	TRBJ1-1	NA	CATKGGNTEAFF	TGTGCCACCAAAGGGGGGAACACTGAAGCTTTCTTT
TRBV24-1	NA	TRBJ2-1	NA	CATSDATGSYYNEQFF	TGTGCCACCAGTGATGCAACAGGCTCCTACTACAATGAGCAGTTCTTC
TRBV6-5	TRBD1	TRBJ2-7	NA	CASSYGTGDLEQYF	TGTGCCAGCAGTTACGGGACAGGGGACCTGGAGCAGTACTTC
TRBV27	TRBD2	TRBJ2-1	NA	CASSYVAGGPDEQFF	TGTGCCAGCAGTTATGTGGCGGGAGGGCCCGATGAGCAGTTCTTC
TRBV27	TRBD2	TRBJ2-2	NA	CASSLGTSGIHTGELFF	TGTGCCAGCAGTCTCGGGACTAGCGGGATCCACACCGGGGAGCTGTTTTTT
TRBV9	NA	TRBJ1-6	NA	CASSAEVEGIGSPLHF	TGTGCCAGCAGCGCTGAGGTTGAGGGAATAGGTTCACCCCTCCACTTT
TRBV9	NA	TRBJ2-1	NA	CASSATQGTGNEQFF	TGTGCCAGCAGCGCGACCCAGGGGACGGGCAATGAGCAGTTCTTC
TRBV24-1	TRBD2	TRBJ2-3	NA	CATSDLGGLAGTDTQYF	TGTGCCACCAGTGATTTGGGAGGACTAGCGGGCACAGATACGCAGTATTTT
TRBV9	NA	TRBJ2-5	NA	CASSRSGMETQYF	TGTGCCAGCAGCAGATCAGGGATGGAGACCCAGTACTTC
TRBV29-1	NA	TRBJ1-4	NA	CSVLATANEKLFF	TGCAGCGTTTTAGCGACAGCTAATGAAAAACTGTTTTTT
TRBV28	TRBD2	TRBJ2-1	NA	CASLTGGLEVNEQFF	TGTGCCAGCCTTACGGGGGGACTGGAGGTTAATGAGCAGTTCTTC
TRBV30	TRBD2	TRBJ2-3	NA	CAWSPSGRYPDTQYF	TGTGCCTGGAGTCCAAGCGGGAGGTACCCAGATACGCAGTATTTT